The 26 T cell receptor beta chains listed next were all sequenced from one sample in a study of OX40 agonist ivuxolimab in advanced cancers. Measured with immunoSEQ multiplex PCR; TCRdb has only the in-frame clones, and not every one. The sample lists tens of thousands of clones; 85% to 90% were seen once. Sequencing used CD4+ or CD8+ T cells sorted from blood, obtained in a trial of the OX40 agonist ivuxolimab. Receptors were obtained from an adult with an advanced solid tumor such as melanoma, head and neck, liver or kidney cancer.

This chain joins TRBV6-5 and TRBJ1-1; a possible D gene is TRBD1 (6 bases). The CDR3 length is 14 residues. V lost 4 bases, J lost 0 bases, and 9 bases lay in between. Germline V CDR1 and CDR2: MNHEY, SVGAGI. Here the CDR3 reads CASSWDTVNTEAFF. CDR3 in DNA: TGTGCCAGCAGTTGGGACACAGTGAACACTGAAGCTTTCTTT.

The CDR3 sequence: CASSESGSGYTF. The CDR3 region has the DNA TGTGCCAGCAGTGAATCGGGGAGCGGCTACACCTTC. This sequence joins TRBV2 and TRBJ1-2; D is uncertain. Trimming cost V 2 bases and J 8 bases, with 9 bases left between them. The germline gives CDR1 SNHLY, CDR2 FYNNEI. The CDR3 is made up of 12 amino acids.

The V call is TRBV6-5, the J call TRBJ2-5; D uncertain. The CDR3 is 11 residues long. Germline V gene data show CDR1 as MNHEY and CDR2 as SVGAGI. With 2 bases removed from V and 5 bases from J, the gap between germline ends came to 3 bases. The CDR3 nucleotides are TGTGCCAGCAGTTACCGGGAGACCCAGTACTTC. It specifies CASSYRETQYF.

The chain employs TRBV7-2 and TRBJ1-2; weak D call: TRBD1 (5 bases). The V end lost 2 bases, the J end lost 3 bases, and 16 bases lay between the germline ends. The CDR3 has 16 residues. Per germline, CDR1 SGHTA and CDR2 FQGNSA. CDR3 sequence: CASSLYTGGVYYGYTF. Here the CDR3 DNA reads TGTGCCAGCAGCTTATACACCGGGGGGGTATACTATGGCTACACCTTC.

The rearrangement uses TRBV28 and TRBJ1-2, with D hard to call. V shed 7 bases and J shed 4 bases, with 13 bases lying between them. CDR1 and CDR2 from the germline V gene are MDHEN and SYDVKM. The CDR3 length is 13 residues. CDR3 sequence (DNA): TGTGCCAGCACGTCAGCCTACCTCTATGGCTACACCTTC. Its translation: CASTSAYLYGYTF.

The rearrangement uses TRBV14 and TRBJ2-2; D tentatively reads TRBD1 or TRBD2 (5 bases each). Trimming removed 6 bases from V and 2 bases from J, with 10 bases in between. Germline CDR1 and CDR2: SGHDN and FVKESK. The CDR3 totals 14 residues. CDR3 DNA sequence: TGTGCCAGCAGTTTGGGACGTAACACCGGGGAGCTGTTTTTT. Its translation: CASSLGRNTGELFF.

The chain is built from TRBV5-6 and TRBJ1-5; D not certain. The germline gives CDR1 SGHDT, CDR2 YYEEEE. Trimming pared 1 base from V and 2 bases from J, leaving 10 bases between. This CDR3 has 15 amino acids. This CDR3 is CASSLYGVGNQPQHF. For the CDR3, the DNA is TGTGCCAGCAGCTTGTACGGGGTGGGCAATCAGCCCCAGCATTTT. The full variable domain, rest sourced from reference TRBV5-6 and TRBJ1-5, is DAGVTQSPTHLIKTRGQQVTLRCSPKSGHDTVSWYQQALGQGPQFIFQYYEEEERQRGNFPDRFSGHQFPNYSSELNVNALLLGDSALYLCASSLYGVGNQPQHFGDGTRLSIL.

The rearrangement joins TRBV2 to TRBJ2-7; D gene ambiguous. V was cut by 7 bases and J by 7 bases, with 14 bases left in between. The CDR3 totals 12 residues. Germline V gene data show CDR1 as SNHLY and CDR2 as FYNNEI. The CDR3 loop is CASNVGREEQYF. Here the CDR3 DNA reads TGTGCCAGCAATGTGGGCCGCGAGGAGCAGTACTTC.

The chain combines TRBV7-8 with TRBJ1-3; no clear D. The CDR3 contains 13 residues. Germline CDR1 is SGHVS and CDR2 is FQNEAQ. V was shortened by 4 bases and J by 0 bases, with 4 bases between the two germline ends. This CDR3 is CASSSNSGNTIYF. CDR3 bases: TGTGCCAGCAGCTCAAACTCTGGAAACACCATATATTTT. The whole variable domain, filled in from reference TRBV7-8 and TRBJ1-3, reads GAGVSQSPRYKVAKRGQDVALRCDPISGHVSLFWYQQALGQGPEFLTYFQNEAQLDKSGLPSDRFFAERPEGSVSTLKIQRTQQEDSAVYLCASSSNSGNTIYFGEGSWLTVV.

The J gene is TRBJ1-4, the V gene TRBV5-5; 9 nucleotides match TRBD1. V lost 0 bases and J lost 6; bases outside the gene matches: 6. This CDR3 spans 16 amino acids. CDR1 SGHKS and CDR2 YYEKEE come from the germline V gene (reference sequence). The CDR3 DNA reads TGTGCCAGCAGCTTGGGACCACAGGGGGCGCATGAAAAACTGTTTTTT. It specifies CASSLGPQGAHEKLFF.

The chain uses TRBV7-9 and TRBJ1-3; D unclear. In germline, CDR1 is SEHNR, CDR2 FQNEAQ (reference sequence). The CDR3 is 15 residues long. Trimming stripped 5 bases from V and 0 bases from J, with 11 bases between. Written as DNA, the CDR3 is TGTGCCAGCAGCCTAACACCAAACTCTGGAAACACCATATATTTT. It yields the protein CASSLTPNSGNTIYF.

A note on this clone: Compared with germline, one end of the junction differs, possibly owing to a read error. The CDR3 sequence: CACSLALAGGGNTGELFF. The CDR3 DNA reads TGTGCCTGCAGCTTAGCTCTAGCGGGAGGAGGGAACACCGGGGAGCTGTTTTTT. The gene calls are TRBV7-2 and TRBJ2-2, with TRBD2 matching 11 bases. The CDR3 consists of 18 residues. Per germline, CDR1 SGHTA and CDR2 FQGNSA.

V and J are TRBV7-2 and TRBJ1-1; D gene ambiguous. In germline, CDR1 is SGHTA, CDR2 FQGNSA. Trimming took 1 base from V and 1 from J, leaving 4 bases between them. This CDR3 contains 13 residues. For the CDR3, the DNA is TGTGCCAGCAGCTTAGATCCGAACACTGAAGCTTTCTTT. Protein product: CASSLDPNTEAFF.

This chain uses TRBV7-2 with TRBJ2-3, with unresolved D. The germline gives CDR1 SGHTA, CDR2 FQGNSA. V was clipped by 2 bases and J by 3 bases, with 3 bases between them. This CDR3 is 12 amino acids long. DNA of the CDR3: TGTGCCAGCAGCTTAAGGACAGATACGCAGTATTTT. Translated: CASSLRTDTQYF.

The chain links TRBV18 to TRBJ1-1, with TRBD1 matching 9 bases. V was pared by 2 bases and J by 2 bases, with 6 bases of the junction left unmatched. CDR3 length equals 16 residues. Germline values: CDR1 KGHSH, CDR2 LQKENI. This chain's CDR3 is CASSPSGQGHNTEAFF. The CDR3 DNA follows: TGTGCCAGCTCACCATCAGGACAGGGGCATAACACTGAAGCTTTCTTT. Drawing the rest from reference TRBV18 and TRBJ1-1, the complete variable domain is NAGVMQNPRHLVRRRGQEARLRCSPMKGHSHVYWYRQLPEEGLKFMVYLQKENIIDESGMPKERFSAEFPKEGPSILRIQQVVRGDSAAYFCASSPSGQGHNTEAFFGQGTRLTVV.

CDR3 DNA: TGTGCCATCAGTGAGTCCCAGCGGGGCGACAATGAGCAGTTCTTC. It is translated as CAISESQRGDNEQFF. The chain couples TRBV10-3 to TRBJ2-1; 7 nucleotides agree with TRBD2. The junction had 4 bases not matched to a gene; V was cut back by 0 bases and J by 5 bases. This CDR3 has 15 amino acids. Germline CDR1 is ENHRY and CDR2 is SYGVKD.

The chain employs TRBV28 and TRBJ1-4; the D is unclear. Germline V gene data show CDR1 as MDHEN and CDR2 as SYDVKM. The length of the CDR3 is 14 residues. The V end was cut by 6 bases, the J end by 2 bases, with 10 bases between. CDR3 DNA: TGTGCCAGCAGCTCGGGATCTACTAATGAAAAACTGTTTTTT. It codes for CASSSGSTNEKLFF.

The gene calls are TRBV7-3 and TRBJ2-3, with 10 positions matching TRBD2. J was trimmed by 0 bases and V by 5 bases; bases with no gene match: 5. Per germline, CDR1 SGHTA and CDR2 FQGTGA. CDR3 size: 16 residues. The CDR3 DNA sequence: TGTGCCAGCAGCCCGATGACTAGCGGGAGCACAGATACGCAGTATTTT. It specifies CASSPMTSGSTDTQYF.

This clone was found once. DNA for the CDR3: TGTGCCAGCAGCCCGCAGCAAAACTCCTACGAGCAGTACTTC. Amino acids: CASSPQQNSYEQYF. J is TRBJ2-5 and V is TRBV9; D is uncertain. The end of the DNA fits TRBJ2-7 better, so the J call may be wrong. The germline V gene has CDR1 SGDLS and CDR2 YYNGEE. The CDR3 covers 14 residues.

The chain has TRBV18 and TRBJ1-1; no clear D gene. The germline gives CDR1 KGHSH, CDR2 LQKENI. The CDR3 runs to 11 residues. The V end was cut by 2 bases, the J end by 2 bases, with 0 bases between. The CDR3 spells CASSPNTEAFF. In DNA form, the CDR3 reads TGTGCCAGCTCACCAAACACTGAAGCTTTCTTT.

The chain carries TRBV6-5 and TRBJ2-1; the match to TRBD2 covers 13 bases. The CDR3 spans 15 residues. Germline V CDR1 and CDR2: MNHEY, SVGAGI. The trim removed 6 bases at V and 6 bases at J, leaving 5 bases unmatched. CDR3 sequence: CASSLTSGRFNEQFF. The CDR3 nucleotides are TGTGCCAGCAGCCTGACTAGCGGGAGGTTCAATGAGCAGTTCTTC.

The chain uses TRBV28 and TRBJ1-6; D gene uncertain. Looked up from germline, CDR1 is MDHEN and CDR2 is SYDVKM. Trimming left V 11 bases short and J 0 bases short, with 8 bases between. The CDR3 runs to 13 residues. CDR3: CASRPSYNSPLHF. CDR3 in DNA: TGTGCCTCCCGGCCCTCCTATAATTCACCCCTCCACTTT.

This clone was found once. This chain connects TRBV7-6 to TRBJ1-2; D is uncertain. Germline CDR1 SGHVS, CDR2 FNYEAQ. V lost 4 bases to trimming and J lost 3 bases, with 12 bases between them. The CDR3 extends over 14 amino acids. The CDR3 loop is CASSSAGRDYGYTF. In DNA form, the CDR3 reads TGTGCCAGCAGCTCAGCGGGCCGGGACTATGGCTACACCTTC.

This chain connects TRBV5-6 to TRBJ1-2; D remains ambiguous. CDR3 length equals 13 residues. V was clipped by 5 bases and J by 7 bases, with 15 bases between them. In germline, CDR1 is SGHDT, CDR2 YYEEEE. In nucleotides, the CDR3 is TGTGCCAGCAGTCTCCACGAGGGCCTTGGCTACACCTTC. Its protein is CASSLHEGLGYTF.

The V and J genes are TRBV7-3 and TRBJ2-3; possibly TRBD2 for D (5 bases). This CDR3 comprises 17 residues. The V gene's germline CDR1 is SGHTA and CDR2 FQGTGA. V shed 6 bases and J shed 1 base, with 20 bases lying between them. CDR3 nucleotides: TGTGCCAGCAGTCCTTCGGGTCCGGGAAAGGGCACAGATACGCAGTATTTT. This encodes CASSPSGPGKGTDTQYF.

Written as DNA, the CDR3 is TGTGCCAGCTCACCTTCAAGAGGAGAGACCCAGTACTTC. The encoded protein is CASSPSRGETQYF. The V gene is TRBV18, the J gene TRBJ2-5, with D uncertain. V lost 3 bases and J 4 bases, leaving 9 bases between the germline ends. The CDR3 totals 13 residues. Germline V gives CDR1 KGHSH, CDR2 LQKENI.